These T cell receptor beta chains were read from a single sample in a study of T cell responses to AZD1222 COVID-19 vaccine. Sequencing was performed with immunoSEQ multiplex PCR; in TCRdb, only in-frame clones are kept and a portion is missing. The sample consists of around 150,000 clones, about 90% of them appearing once. The input for sequencing was peripheral blood, taken on day 0 of AZD1222 vaccination. The receptors were gathered from an adult in good health. CDR3s include the opening cysteine and the closing phenylalanine or tryptophan. D genes are given only for firm matches. The size of a clone is reported for some rows only, either as once, few or many, or as a class for expanded clones.

clone_size: NA
v_call: TRBV2
j_call: TRBJ1-1
d_call: NA
cdr3_aa: CASSVLLTEAFF
cdr3_nt: TGTGCCAGCAGTGTTCTCCTCACTGAAGCTTTCTTT

clone_size: NA
v_call: TRBV28
j_call: TRBJ2-1
d_call: NA
cdr3_aa: CASSLSPLLGSYNEQFF
cdr3_nt: TGTGCCAGCAGTTTATCCCCCCTCCTTGGGTCCTACAATGAGCAGTTCTTC

clone_size: NA
v_call: TRBV21-1
j_call: TRBJ1-1
d_call: NA
cdr3_aa: CASSKDEATEAFF
cdr3_nt: TGTGCCAGCAGCAAAGACGAGGCCACTGAAGCTTTCTTT

clone_size: few
v_call: TRBV3-1/TRBV3-2
j_call: TRBJ2-3
d_call: NA
cdr3_aa: CASSQELDRTQYF
cdr3_nt: TGTGCCAGCAGCCAAGAACTCGACCGTACGCAGTATTTT

clone_size: NA
v_call: TRBV19
j_call: TRBJ2-5
d_call: NA
cdr3_aa: CASSTTGQETQYF
cdr3_nt: TGTGCCAGTAGCACCACAGGCCAAGAGACCCAGTACTTC

clone_size: NA
v_call: TRBV28
j_call: TRBJ1-1
d_call: NA
cdr3_aa: CASSFPGENTEAFF
cdr3_nt: TGTGCCAGCAGTTTCCCCGGGGAGAACACTGAAGCTTTCTTT

clone_size: once
v_call: TRBV3-1/TRBV3-2
j_call: TRBJ1-6
d_call: NA
cdr3_aa: CASSLQDSPLHF
cdr3_nt: TGTGCCAGCAGCCTCCAGGATTCACCCCTCCACTTT

clone_size: NA
v_call: TRBV28
j_call: TRBJ1-2
d_call: NA
cdr3_aa: CASRPPVDYGYTF
cdr3_nt: TGTGCCAGCAGACCCCCGGTGGACTATGGCTACACCTTC

clone_size: NA
v_call: TRBV7-3
j_call: TRBJ2-2
d_call: TRBD2
cdr3_aa: CASSLTSGLAGVRTGELFF
cdr3_nt: TGTGCCAGCAGCTTAACCTCGGGACTAGCGGGAGTGCGGACCGGGGAGCTGTTTTTT

clone_size: once
v_call: TRBV27
j_call: TRBJ2-1
d_call: TRBD1
cdr3_aa: CASSLRGRVNEQFF
cdr3_nt: TGTGCCAGCAGTTTAAGGGGGCGCGTAAATGAGCAGTTCTTC

clone_size: NA
v_call: TRBV27
j_call: TRBJ2-7
d_call: NA
cdr3_aa: CASSASYSPKYPDEQYF
cdr3_nt: TGTGCCAGCAGTGCCAGTTACAGCCCTAAGTATCCAGACGAGCAGTACTTC

clone_size: NA
v_call: TRBV27
j_call: TRBJ2-3
d_call: TRBD2
cdr3_aa: CASSLAVAGVDTQYF
cdr3_nt: TGTGCCAGCAGCCTTGCGGTAGCGGGAGTAGATACGCAGTATTTT

clone_size: NA
v_call: TRBV7-3
j_call: TRBJ2-6
d_call: TRBD1
cdr3_aa: CASSSPGQGDGANVLTF
cdr3_nt: TGTGCCAGCAGCTCTCCGGGACAGGGGGACGGGGCCAACGTCCTGACTTTC

clone_size: NA
v_call: TRBV4-2
j_call: TRBJ1-6
d_call: NA
cdr3_aa: CASSQDKGRDRYNSPLHF
cdr3_nt: TGTGCCAGCAGCCAAGATAAGGGCCGGGACCGGTATAATTCACCCCTCCACTTT

clone_size: NA
v_call: TRBV6-5
j_call: TRBJ2-5
d_call: NA
cdr3_aa: CASHNGETQYF
cdr3_nt: TGTGCCAGCCATAATGGGGAGACCCAGTACTTC

clone_size: few
v_call: TRBV5-1
j_call: TRBJ1-3
d_call: NA
cdr3_aa: CASSIYGHSSGNTIYF
cdr3_nt: TGCGCCAGCAGCATATATGGACATTCCTCTGGAAACACCATATATTTT

clone_size: NA
v_call: TRBV28
j_call: TRBJ1-2
d_call: NA
cdr3_aa: CASSWQAGDGGYTF
cdr3_nt: TGTGCCAGCAGTTGGCAGGCAGGGGACGGAGGCTACACCTTC

clone_size: NA
v_call: TRBV4-3
j_call: TRBJ2-1
d_call: TRBD2
cdr3_aa: CASSQVAGGPGYEQFF
cdr3_nt: TGCGCCAGCAGCCAGGTAGCGGGAGGGCCTGGGTATGAGCAGTTCTTC

clone_size: NA
v_call: TRBV9
j_call: TRBJ2-1
d_call: NA
cdr3_aa: CASSPQITTGQFF
cdr3_nt: TGTGCCAGCAGCCCCCAAATAACTACCGGGCAGTTCTTC

clone_size: NA
v_call: TRBV6-5
j_call: TRBJ1-6
d_call: NA
cdr3_aa: CASSFDRAGNSPLHF
cdr3_nt: TGTGCCAGCAGCTTTGACCGAGCGGGTAATTCACCCCTCCACTTT

clone_size: once
v_call: TRBV14
j_call: TRBJ1-5
d_call: TRBD1
cdr3_aa: CASSLNTFGQGGQPQHF
cdr3_nt: TGTGCCAGCAGCCTAAACACTTTCGGACAGGGCGGGCAGCCCCAGCATTTT

clone_size: once
v_call: TRBV14
j_call: TRBJ2-7
d_call: TRBD1
cdr3_aa: CASSRTGGGYEQYF
cdr3_nt: TGTGCCAGCAGCCGAACAGGGGGCGGGTACGAGCAGTACTTC

clone_size: NA
v_call: TRBV29-1
j_call: TRBJ2-2
d_call: TRBD2
cdr3_aa: CSVVEREGPRAGELFF
cdr3_nt: TGCAGCGTTGTCGAGCGGGAGGGACCTAGGGCCGGGGAGCTGTTTTTT

clone_size: NA
v_call: TRBV9
j_call: TRBJ2-1
d_call: TRBD1
cdr3_aa: CASSVDRAGYEQFF
cdr3_nt: TGTGCCAGCAGCGTGGACAGGGCGGGATATGAGCAGTTCTTC

clone_size: NA
v_call: TRBV30
j_call: TRBJ1-4
d_call: NA
cdr3_aa: CARDGSTNEKLFF
cdr3_nt: TGTGCCCGGGACGGATCAACTAATGAAAAACTGTTTTTT

clone_size: NA
v_call: TRBV14
j_call: TRBJ2-7
d_call: TRBD1
cdr3_aa: CASSPGTGLREQYF
cdr3_nt: TGTGCCAGCAGCCCGGGGACAGGACTAAGGGAGCAGTACTTC

clone_size: NA
v_call: TRBV4-2
j_call: TRBJ1-5
d_call: NA
cdr3_aa: CASSQGANSNQPQHF
cdr3_nt: TGTGCCAGCAGCCAAGGGGCGAATAGCAATCAGCCCCAGCATTTT

clone_size: NA
v_call: TRBV19
j_call: TRBJ2-5
d_call: NA
cdr3_aa: CASSLEETQYF
cdr3_nt: TGTGCCAGTAGTTTAGAAGAGACCCAGTACTTC

clone_size: NA
v_call: TRBV9
j_call: TRBJ2-7
d_call: NA
cdr3_aa: CASRKGVPRTSYEQYF
cdr3_nt: TGTGCCAGCAGGAAGGGCGTACCCCGCACCTCCTACGAGCAGTACTTC

clone_size: NA
v_call: TRBV7-6
j_call: TRBJ1-5
d_call: NA
cdr3_aa: CASSLSGADNQPQHF
cdr3_nt: TGTGCCAGCAGCTTAAGCGGGGCAGATAATCAGCCCCAGCATTTT